The 25 T cell receptor beta chains below all came from one sample that was sequenced in a study of T-cell memory formation after mild COVID-19. TCRdb re-analysed the 5' RACE reads in MiXCR, keeping a single row per CDR3 protein. The sample yields 500,000 to 550,000 distinct CDR3 sequences, just over 20% seen once. The specimen sequenced was PBMCs or a T cell subset sorted from them (not recorded which). These receptors came from an adult woman who had mild COVID-19 (a few samples of this study predate the infection). Cell type and time point are not known.

V gene TRBV27 combines with J gene TRBJ1-6; TRBD1 might be the D (6 bases). Trimming left V 4 bases short and J 8 bases short, with 15 bases between. The V gene's germline CDR1 is MNHEY and CDR2 SMNVEV (reference sequence). The CDR3 sequence is 15 residues long. CDR3 in amino acids: CASSSWTVEHSPLHF. DNA for the CDR3: TGTGCCAGCAGTTCCTGGACAGTAGAGCATTCACCCCTCCACTTT.

This chain uses TRBV9 with TRBJ2-1, with 7 positions matching TRBD1. V lost 6 bases, J lost 2 bases, and 8 bases stayed unmatched. The CDR3 covers 15 residues. Germline V gives CDR1 SGDLS, CDR2 YYNGEE. The CDR3 DNA reads TGTGCCAGCACTCTATCGGGACAGACCTACAATGAGCAGTTCTTC. This codes for CASTLSGQTYNEQFF.

This clonotype was counted at least ten times. CDR3 sequence reads: CASSLERNRSPLHF. DNA for the CDR3: TGTGCCAGCAGCTTAGAGCGGAATCGTTCACCCCTCCACTTT. The genes are TRBV7-9 and TRBJ1-6, with unresolved D. The CDR3 is made up of 14 amino acids. V lost 1 base and J 9 bases, leaving 10 bases between the germline ends. The germline CDR1 and CDR2 sequences are SEHNR and FQNEAQ (reference sequence).

The V and J genes are TRBV7-9 and TRBJ2-7; TRBD1 aligns across 8 bases. Germline-derived CDR1 and CDR2 are SEHNR and FQNEAQ (reference sequence). This CDR3 region has 15 residues. V shed 5 bases and J 2 bases; nucleotides not matched to a gene: 8. The CDR3 spells CASSLNRDRTYEQYF. In DNA, the CDR3 is TGTGCCAGCAGCCTAAACCGGGACAGGACCTACGAGCAGTACTTC.

J is TRBJ2-5 and V is TRBV2, with a tentative D call TRBD1 (5 bases). Trimming pared 3 bases from V and 4 bases from J, leaving 21 bases between. CDR3 length: 17 amino acids. Germline V gives CDR1 SNHLY, CDR2 FYNNEI. The CDR3 nucleotides are TGTGCCAGCAGTGAGGGGCGCAGGGCAAGGGTCGGAGAGACCCAGTACTTC. Residues: CASSEGRRARVGETQYF.

This clonotype has only a few counts. This rearrangement joins TRBV5-1 to TRBJ1-1; TRBD1 agrees at 9 bases. Trimming removed 4 bases from V and 4 bases from J; junction bases left unmatched: 8. The germline V gene has CDR1 SGHRS and CDR2 YFSETQ. The CDR3 spans 15 residues. This CDR3 reads CASSLRDRAGTEAFF. The DNA of the CDR3 is TGCGCCAGCAGCCTCAGGGACAGGGCAGGCACTGAAGCTTTCTTT.

This clonotype occurred a few times. The chain employs TRBV7-9 and TRBJ2-1; no clear D. CDR3 size: 14 residues. The germline V gene encodes CDR1 SEHNR and CDR2 FQNEAQ (reference sequence). V gave up 5 bases and J gave up 7 bases, with 15 bases separating them. The CDR3 reads CASSRNQVENEQFF. The CDR3 nucleotides read TGTGCCAGCAGCAGAAACCAGGTGGAGAATGAGCAGTTCTTC.

The J gene is TRBJ1-1, the V gene TRBV5-1; tentatively, D is TRBD1 (5 bases). The CDR3 extends over 13 amino acids. V lost 7 bases and J lost 8, with 18 bases in between. Germline CDR1 is SGHRS and CDR2 is YFSETQ. As DNA, the CDR3 is TGCGCCAGCTCGCAGCTGGGACCGGGCGAAGCTTTCTTT. It encodes CASSQLGPGEAFF.

The rearrangement uses TRBV28 and TRBJ1-2; TRBD1 aligns across 7 bases. V shed 6 bases, J shed 8 bases, and the junction held 6 bases outside the gene matches. The CDR3 runs 12 residues. Germline V gene lookup returns CDR1 MDHEN and CDR2 SYDVKM. CDR3 amino acids: CASSSTGSGYTF. The CDR3 nucleotides are TGTGCCAGCAGCTCGACAGGGTCAGGCTACACCTTC.

The rearrangement joins TRBV15 to TRBJ1-5, with D possibly matching TRBD1 (5 bases). CDR1 LNHNV and CDR2 YYDKDF come from the germline V gene (reference sequence). This CDR3 has 15 amino acids. The V gene lost 3 bases and the J gene lost 0 bases, with 9 bases spanning the gap. CDR3 sequence (DNA): TGTGCCACCAGCAGTGGGACCTATAGCAATCAGCCCCAGCATTTT. Protein product: CATSSGTYSNQPQHF.

Only a few counts were recorded for this clonotype. This chain connects TRBV24-1 to TRBJ2-2; D possibly corresponds to TRBD2 (5 bases). Germline values: CDR1 KGHDR, CDR2 SFDVKD. The V and J ends lost 2 bases and 1 base respectively, with 7 bases between them. The CDR3 has 15 amino acids. CDR3 coding DNA: TGTGCCACCAGTGATTCCGCGGGGAACACCGGGGAGCTGTTTTTT. Residues: CATSDSAGNTGELFF.

This clonotype was counted between two and nine times. The genes are TRBV2 and TRBJ2-1, with D possibly TRBD2 on 6 matching bases. The germline gives CDR1 SNHLY, CDR2 FYNNEI. Trimming took 3 bases from V and 8 from J, leaving 20 bases between them. The CDR3 consists of 16 residues. This CDR3 reads CASSEVLGGPEDEQFF. CDR3 DNA sequence: TGTGCCAGCAGTGAGGTTTTGGGAGGTCCGGAGGATGAGCAGTTCTTC.

The gene calls are TRBV24-1 and TRBJ2-3; 8 nucleotides align to TRBD2. CDR3 length equals 16 residues. The germline gives CDR1 KGHDR, CDR2 SFDVKD. The V segment lost 3 bases and the J segment 3 bases; nucleotides outside the gene matches: 7. Written as DNA, the CDR3 is TGTGCCACCAGTGATCCCAGCGGGAGAAAGACAGATACGCAGTATTTT. Residues: CATSDPSGRKTDTQYF.

This clonotype turned up a few times. CDR3 protein: CATSEGRGEQYF. CDR3 nucleotide sequence: TGTGCCACCAGCGAGGGCCGGGGCGAGCAGTACTTC. The chain uses TRBV15 and TRBJ2-7, with D tentatively TRBD2 (5 bases). Between the trimmed V and J ends, which lost 5 bases and 6 bases, there was a span of 11 bases. Germline V CDR1 and CDR2: LNHNV, YYDKDF (reference sequence). This CDR3 contains 12 residues.

This clonotype occurred a few times. The V call is TRBV7-9, the J call TRBJ1-3; 7 bases agree with TRBD1. The germline gives CDR1 SEHNR, CDR2 FQNEAQ (reference sequence). V shed 4 bases and J 4 bases; nucleotides not matched to a gene: 10. The CDR3 consists of 16 residues. CDR3 sequence reads: CASSSTLTGRGNTIYF. The DNA for the CDR3 is TGTGCCAGCAGCTCGACTCTGACAGGGAGGGGAAACACCATATATTTT.

This sequence joins TRBV7-9 and TRBJ1-1, with unresolved D. Germline values: CDR1 SEHNR, CDR2 FQNEAQ (reference sequence). The CDR3 has 14 amino acids. V dropped 5 bases and J dropped 1 base, with 11 bases sitting between them. The CDR3 loop reads CASSAPLRNTEAFF. The CDR3 coding sequence is TGTGCCAGCAGCGCGCCCCTCAGGAACACTGAAGCTTTCTTT.

V gene TRBV9 combines with J gene TRBJ2-1, with 12 bases that match TRBD2. Germline CDR1 and CDR2: SGDLS and YYNGEE. V lost 0 bases to trimming and J lost 8 bases; unmatched junction nucleotides: 3. This CDR3 is 15 amino acids long. CDR3 in amino acids: CASSVGASGRDEQFF. In DNA form, the CDR3 reads TGTGCCAGCAGCGTAGGGGCTAGCGGGAGGGATGAGCAGTTCTTC. Full variable domain (rest looked up from reference TRBV9 and TRBJ2-1): DSGVTQTPKHLITATGQRVTLRCSPRSGDLSVYWYQQSLDQGLQFLIQYYNGEERAKGNILERFSAQQFPDLHSELNLSSLELGDSALYFCASSVGASGRDEQFFGPGTRLTVL.

This clonotype was found a few times. This chain joins TRBV9 and TRBJ1-1; D might be TRBD1 (6 bases). The germline CDR1 and CDR2 sequences are SGDLS and YYNGEE. The V and J ends lost 4 bases and 1 base respectively, with 14 bases between them. This CDR3 contains 15 residues. The CDR3 DNA is TGTGCCAGCAGCTCGCGGACAGCCCCGAACACTGAAGCTTTCTTT. Translation: CASSSRTAPNTEAFF.

The V call is TRBV19, the J call TRBJ2-5, with TRBD2 identical over 11 bases. Trimming cost V 3 bases and J 4 bases; bases outside gene matches: 7. The CDR3 totals 16 residues. Germline V gene sequence: CDR1 LNHDA, CDR2 SQIVND (reference sequence). Here the CDR3 reads CASSMAPSGGIETQYF. Here the CDR3 DNA reads TGTGCCAGTAGTATGGCCCCTAGCGGGGGGATAGAGACCCAGTACTTC.

This clonotype was detected only a few times. The chain recombines TRBV12-3 or TRBV12-4 with TRBJ2-2, with TRBD2 matching over 8 bases. The CDR3 is 15 amino acids. After removal of 7 bases from V and 0 bases from J, the junction contained 4 bases not matched to a gene. CDR3 sequence: CASIPGLANTGELFF. The CDR3 DNA follows: TGTGCCAGCATCCCGGGACTAGCGAACACCGGGGAGCTGTTTTTT.

The CDR3 nucleotides read TGTGCCAGCAGCTTGGGGGGCCCGGCTTCGAGTGGCTACACCTTC. Translating gives CASSLGGPASSGYTF. The rearrangement links TRBV5-4 to TRBJ1-2; tentative D call: TRBD1 (5 bases). CDR1 is SGHNT, CDR2 YYREEE, per germline (reference sequence). The CDR3 has 15 amino acids. Deletions cut 0 bases from V and 7 bases from J, with 16 bases between.

V is TRBV24-1 and J is TRBJ2-2; D is perhaps TRBD2 (7 bases). This CDR3 spans 15 amino acids. Germline V gene lookup returns CDR1 KGHDR and CDR2 SFDVKD. V lost 6 bases to trimming and J lost 3 bases, with 13 bases between them. In DNA, the CDR3 is TGTGCCACCAGTAAACAGGGAGGGGACACCGGGGAGCTGTTTTTT. Translation: CATSKQGGDTGELFF.

This clonotype was detected only a few times. The J gene is TRBJ2-7, the V gene TRBV6-5; 7 bases agree with TRBD1. The CDR3 has 14 residues. The germline V gene has CDR1 MNHEY and CDR2 SVGAGI. V shed 2 bases and J 2 bases; nucleotides not matched to a gene: 3. The DNA for the CDR3 is TGTGCCAGCAGTTACCGGACAGGAACCTACGAGCAGTACTTC. It specifies CASSYRTGTYEQYF.

This clonotype was counted between two and nine times. The chain is built from TRBV24-1 and TRBJ2-1, with TRBD2 matching 12 bases. Germline CDR1 and CDR2: KGHDR and SFDVKD. This CDR3 region has 20 residues. V lost 2 bases, J lost 1 base, and 11 bases stayed unmatched. Here the CDR3 DNA reads TGTGCCACCAGTGATTCCTGGACTAGCGGGAAGGGGCCTTCCTACAATGAGCAGTTCTTC. This codes for CATSDSWTSGKGPSYNEQFF.

This clonotype was found a few times. This rearrangement joins TRBV28 to TRBJ2-1; the D is unclear. The CDR3 is 17 residues long. Germline CDR1 and CDR2: MDHEN and SYDVKM. V dropped 5 bases and J dropped 0 bases, with 17 bases sitting between them. In DNA, the CDR3 is TGTGCCAGCAGTCTCCTTGAGTGGGATAGCTCCTACAATGAGCAGTTCTTC. This sequence encodes CASSLLEWDSSYNEQFF. Using reference TRBV28 and TRBJ2-1 for the parts outside the CDR3, the full variable domain is DVKVTQSSRYLVKRTGEKVFLECVQDMDHENMFWYRQDPGLGLRLIYFSYDVKMKEKGDIPEGYSVSREKKERFSLILESASTNQTSMYLCASSLLEWDSSYNEQFFGPGTRLTVL.